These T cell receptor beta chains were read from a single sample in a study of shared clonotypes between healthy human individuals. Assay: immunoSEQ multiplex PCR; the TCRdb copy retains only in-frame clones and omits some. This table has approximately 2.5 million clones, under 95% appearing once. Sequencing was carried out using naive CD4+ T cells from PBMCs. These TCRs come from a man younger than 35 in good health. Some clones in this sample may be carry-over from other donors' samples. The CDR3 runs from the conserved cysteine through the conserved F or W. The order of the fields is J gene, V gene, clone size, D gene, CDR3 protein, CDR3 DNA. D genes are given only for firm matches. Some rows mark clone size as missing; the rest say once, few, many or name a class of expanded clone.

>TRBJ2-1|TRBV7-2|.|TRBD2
CASSLEAGGYEQFF
TGTGCCAGCAGCTTGGAAGCGGGAGGGTATGAGCAGTTCTTC
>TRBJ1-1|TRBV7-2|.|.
CASSLRGWGTEAFF
TGTGCCAGCAGCTTACGCGGGTGGGGGACTGAAGCTTTCTTT
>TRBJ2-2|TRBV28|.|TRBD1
CASSSARGPDGELFF
TGTGCCAGCAGTTCGGCAAGGGGGCCGGACGGGGAGCTGTTTTTT
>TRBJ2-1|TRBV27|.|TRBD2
CASSSPTTSGTYNEQFF
TGTGCCAGCAGTTCCCCTACCACTAGCGGTACCTACAATGAGCAGTTCTTC
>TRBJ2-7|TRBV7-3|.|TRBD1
CASSPPGRGPEQYF
TGTGCCAGCAGCCCCCCGGGAAGGGGGCCTGAGCAGTACTTC
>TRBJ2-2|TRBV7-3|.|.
CASSLSPVRNTGELFF
TGTGCCAGCAGCTTATCTCCAGTGCGGAACACCGGGGAGCTGTTTTTT
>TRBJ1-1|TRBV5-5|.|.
CASSLSLLNTEAFF
TGTGCCAGCAGCTTATCCCTTTTGAACACTGAAGCTTTCTTT
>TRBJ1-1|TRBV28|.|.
CASSVRGVGTEAFF
TGTGCCAGCAGCGTCCGGGGGGTTGGCACTGAAGCTTTCTTT
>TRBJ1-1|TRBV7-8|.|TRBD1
CASSSFNRGRGDEAFF
TGTGCCAGCAGCTCCTTCAACAGGGGGCGCGGTGATGAAGCTTTCTTT
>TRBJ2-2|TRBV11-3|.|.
CASSPRGTGELFF
TGTGCCAGCAGCCCCCGGGGCACCGGGGAGCTGTTTTTT
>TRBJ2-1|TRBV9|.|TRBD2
CASSVISGSRNEQFF
TGTGCCAGCAGCGTAATAAGCGGGAGCAGGAATGAGCAGTTCTTC
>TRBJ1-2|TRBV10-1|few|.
CASSDSGSGYTF
TGCGCCAGCAGTGATAGTGGTAGTGGCTACACCTTC
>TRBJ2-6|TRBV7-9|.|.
CASTLSGANVLTF
TGTGCCAGCACCCTATCTGGGGCCAACGTCCTGACTTTC
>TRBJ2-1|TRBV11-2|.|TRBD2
CASSFGTSGGYNEQFF
TGTGCCAGCAGCTTTGGAACTAGCGGGGGTTACAATGAGCAGTTCTTC
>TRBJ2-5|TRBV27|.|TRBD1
CASGWGMDRVNVTQYF
TGTGCCAGCGGTTGGGGGATGGACAGGGTAAATGTGACCCAGTACTTC
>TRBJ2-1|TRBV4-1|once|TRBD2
CASSRQLAGGFNEQFF
TGCGCCAGCAGCCGTCAACTAGCGGGAGGTTTCAATGAGCAGTTCTTC
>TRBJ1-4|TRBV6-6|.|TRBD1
CASSFTGGRDEKLFF
TGTGCCAGCAGTTTCACAGGGGGCCGGGATGAAAAACTGTTTTTT
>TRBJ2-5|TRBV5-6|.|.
CASSSMPGETQYF
TGTGCCAGCAGCTCCATGCCCGGGGAGACCCAGTACTTC
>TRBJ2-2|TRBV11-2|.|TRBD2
CASRREGLEGTGELFF
TGTGCCAGCAGACGGGAAGGACTAGAGGGGACCGGGGAGCTGTTTTTT
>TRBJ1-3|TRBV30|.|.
CAWSAWTGSGNTIYF
TGTGCCTGGAGTGCCTGGACGGGCTCTGGAAACACCATATATTTT
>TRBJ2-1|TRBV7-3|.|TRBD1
CASSQSRDRGEQFF
TGTGCCAGCAGCCAGTCCCGGGACAGGGGTGAGCAGTTCTTC
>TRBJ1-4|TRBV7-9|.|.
CASRRSANEKLFF
TGTGCCAGCAGGCGGTCGGCGAATGAAAAACTGTTTTTT
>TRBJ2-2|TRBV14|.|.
CASSLWGLSGAGELFF
TGTGCCAGCAGCCTATGGGGCTTATCCGGGGCCGGGGAGCTGTTTTTT
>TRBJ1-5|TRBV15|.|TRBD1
CATAGQGGYQPQHF
TGTGCCACCGCGGGCCAGGGGGGGTATCAGCCCCAGCATTTT
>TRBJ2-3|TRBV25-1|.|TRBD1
CASSELGTGGTDTQYF
TGTGCCAGCAGTGAATTGGGGACAGGGGGCACAGATACGCAGTATTTT
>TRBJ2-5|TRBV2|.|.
CASSFRRDGETQYF
TGTGCCAGCAGCTTCCGCCGGGATGGGGAGACCCAGTACTTC
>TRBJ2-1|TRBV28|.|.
CASSLWGVMGSAYNEQFF
TGTGCCAGCAGTTTATGGGGGGTGATGGGATCCGCCTACAATGAGCAGTTCTTC
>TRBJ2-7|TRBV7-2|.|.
CASSLAGYLREQYF
TGTGCCAGCAGCTTAGCGGGGTACCTCCGCGAGCAGTACTTC
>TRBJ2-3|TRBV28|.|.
CASITPRTDTQYF
TGTGCCAGCATAACCCCCCGCACAGATACGCAGTATTTT
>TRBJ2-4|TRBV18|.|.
CASSPPSGQQNIQYF
TGTGCCAGCTCACCACCCTCAGGACAGCAAAACATTCAGTACTTC
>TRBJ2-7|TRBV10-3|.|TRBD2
CAISGASGEYEQYF
TGTGCCATCAGTGGGGCTAGCGGAGAATACGAGCAGTACTTC
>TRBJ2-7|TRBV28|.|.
CASILSGASGYEQYF
TGTGCCAGCATCCTCAGCGGAGCGTCGGGATACGAGCAGTACTTC
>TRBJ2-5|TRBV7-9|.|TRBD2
CASSSGLVASSTQYF
TGTGCCAGCAGTTCCGGACTAGTTGCCTCCTCGACCCAGTACTTC
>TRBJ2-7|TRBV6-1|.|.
CAINEAGANYEQYF
TGTGCCATCAACGAGGCAGGGGCTAACTACGAGCAGTACTTC
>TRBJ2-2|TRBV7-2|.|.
CASSPGVVGTGELFF
TGTGCCAGCAGCCCAGGGGTGGTGGGCACCGGGGAGCTGTTTTTT
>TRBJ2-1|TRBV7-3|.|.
CASSLMRARGDEQFF
TGTGCCAGCAGCTTAATGCGGGCTCGAGGCGATGAGCAGTTCTTC
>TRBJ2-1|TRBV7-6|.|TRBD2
CASSRLAGEYYNEQFF
TGTGCCAGCAGCAGACTAGCGGGAGAGTACTACAATGAGCAGTTCTTC
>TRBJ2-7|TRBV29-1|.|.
CSGSSGVGYEQYF
TGCAGCGGTAGCTCGGGAGTTGGTTACGAGCAGTACTTC
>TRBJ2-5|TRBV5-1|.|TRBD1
CASSLIPGQGAGETQYF
TGCGCCAGCAGCTTAATTCCGGGACAGGGGGCGGGAGAGACCCAGTACTTC